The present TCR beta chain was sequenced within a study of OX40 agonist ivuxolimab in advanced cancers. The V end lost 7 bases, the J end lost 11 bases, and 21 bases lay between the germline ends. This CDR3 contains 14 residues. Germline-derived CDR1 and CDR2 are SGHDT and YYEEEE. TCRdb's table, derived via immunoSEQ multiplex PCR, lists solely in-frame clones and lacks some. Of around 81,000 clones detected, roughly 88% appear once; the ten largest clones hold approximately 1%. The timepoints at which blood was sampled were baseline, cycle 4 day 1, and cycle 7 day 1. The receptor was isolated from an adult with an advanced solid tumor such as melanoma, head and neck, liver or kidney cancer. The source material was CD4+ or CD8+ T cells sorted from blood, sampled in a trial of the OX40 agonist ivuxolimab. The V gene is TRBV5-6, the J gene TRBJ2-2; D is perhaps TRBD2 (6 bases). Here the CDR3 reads CASGWDGTPVELFF. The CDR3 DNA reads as TGTGCCAGCGGCTGGGACGGGACTCCTGTTGAGCTGTTTTTT.